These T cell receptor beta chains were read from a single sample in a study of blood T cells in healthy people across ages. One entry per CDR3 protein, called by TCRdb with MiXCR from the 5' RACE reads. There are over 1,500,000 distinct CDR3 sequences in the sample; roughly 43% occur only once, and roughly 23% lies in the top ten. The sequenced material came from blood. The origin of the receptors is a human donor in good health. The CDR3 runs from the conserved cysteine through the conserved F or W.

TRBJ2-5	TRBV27	CASRPPGGGPGTQYF
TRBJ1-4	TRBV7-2	CASSPQFGEKLFF
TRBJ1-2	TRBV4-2	CASSQEGQAFGAYTF
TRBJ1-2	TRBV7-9	CASSLEDTSYTF
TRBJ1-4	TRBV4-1	CASSQEERGGSEKLFF
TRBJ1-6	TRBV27	CASSLAGPPHGDSPLHF
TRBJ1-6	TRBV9	CASSKLSGTDNSPLHF
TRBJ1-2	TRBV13	CASSLGPGQGANGYTF
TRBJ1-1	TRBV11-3	CASSLPGQGDTEAFF
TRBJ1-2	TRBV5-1	CASSLVQGVYGYTF
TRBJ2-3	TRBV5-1	CASSSGQCTTDTQYF
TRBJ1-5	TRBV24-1	CATSGRAHQPQHF
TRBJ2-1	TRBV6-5	CASRTGHEQFF
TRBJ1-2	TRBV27	CASSRGRGLGYGYTF
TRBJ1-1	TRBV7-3	CASSLGPPTEAFF
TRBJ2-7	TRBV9	CASSTLNSYEQYF
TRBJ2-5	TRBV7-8	CASSLSGIQETQYF
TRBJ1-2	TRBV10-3	CAISGTDYGYTF
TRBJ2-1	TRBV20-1	CSAFKSDTGEQFF
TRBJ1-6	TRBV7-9	CASSLPEFGQRNSPLHF
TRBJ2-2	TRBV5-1	CASCGANTGELFF
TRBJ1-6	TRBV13	CASSSGLTIRALHF
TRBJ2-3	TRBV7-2	CASTRGGGEDTQYF
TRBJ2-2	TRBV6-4	CASSRGGELFF
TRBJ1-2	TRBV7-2	CASSLARRGANSYGYTF
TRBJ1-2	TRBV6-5	CASSPKRGGVTGYTF
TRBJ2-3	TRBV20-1	CSASQLAEPTDTQYF
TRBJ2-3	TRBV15	CATSRLGGDTDTQYF
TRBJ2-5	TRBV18	CASSPPETAQETQYF
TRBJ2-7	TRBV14	CASSQDRTSGGYEQYF
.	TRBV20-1	CSARDNAGGRLYEQYF
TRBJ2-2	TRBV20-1	CSALGPLTGELFF
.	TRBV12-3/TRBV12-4	CASSSPAGGPPYEQYF
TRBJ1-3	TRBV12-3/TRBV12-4	CASTGLISGNTIYF
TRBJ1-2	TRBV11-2	CASSKGQGAPENYGYTF
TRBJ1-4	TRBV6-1	CASSDRRRGINEKRFF
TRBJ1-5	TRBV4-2	CASSQDIHQPQHF
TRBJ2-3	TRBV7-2	CASSRNARDTQYF
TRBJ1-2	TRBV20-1	CSAPGHYGYTF
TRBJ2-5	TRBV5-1	CASSLVQADGEQYF
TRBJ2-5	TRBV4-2	CASSPKGTEETQYF
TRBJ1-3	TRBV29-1	CSVLGDKIGNTIYF
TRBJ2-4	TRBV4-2	CASSQASGGAGKNIQYF
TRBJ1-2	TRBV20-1	CRGGTDLYGYTF
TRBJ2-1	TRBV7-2	CASSFRLTEYNEQFF
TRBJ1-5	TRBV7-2	CASSVTGRNQPQHF
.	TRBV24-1	CATRKTGYAQKGYEDEQYF